This T cell receptor beta chain was observed in a study of T cell changes during pregnancy in multiple sclerosis. Produced via immunoSEQ multiplex PCR; TCRdb's table is partial and in-frame only. The data contain under 70,000 clones, less than 95% of them seen just once; the ten biggest clones take up 2% to 3%. The CDR3 has 14 amino acids. V dropped 0 bases and J dropped 2 bases, with 11 bases sitting between them. Germline CDR1 SQVTM, CDR2 ANQGSEA. The chain carries TRBV29-1 and TRBJ2-7; maybe TRBD1 (6 bases). The clonotype originates from a female donor with multiple sclerosis, enrolled in a pregnancy study. The sequencing used CD8+ T cells from peripheral blood mononuclear cells, collected after pregnancy. CDR3 coding DNA: TGCAGCGTTGAAGATGTAACAGGGACCTACGAGCAGTACTTC. It specifies CSVEDVTGTYEQYF.